The entry below gives a single T cell receptor (beta chain) sequence along with its context. These data are taken from a study of blood T cell repertoires in COVID-19. Study-level background: Samples of COVID-19 (acute and convalescent) were obtained from the United States, Italy and Spain. The cDNA or gDNA used as material had been derived from T cells, B-cell-depleted T cells, or PBMCs.

The CDR3 spans 17 residues. V lost 0 bases and J lost 0; bases outside the gene matches: 4. Germline CDR1 is KGHSH and CDR2 is LQKENI. Profiling relied on immunoSEQ multiplex PCR, and the TCRdb table lists in-frame clones only, not all of them. The sample holds about 280,000 clones, roughly 88% seen once. Sequenced material: peripheral blood. This chain uses TRBV18 with TRBJ2-7, with 11 nucleotides matching TRBD2. The origin of this receptor is a man in his late teens or twenties with active or convalescent COVID-19. CDR3 nucleotides: TGTGCCAGCTCACCACCTCTAGCGGGGGGCCTCTCCTACGAGCAGTACTTC. Encoded protein: CASSPPLAGGLSYEQYF. Filled out from reference TRBV18 and TRBJ2-7, the complete variable domain reads NAGVMQNPRHLVRRRGQEARLRCSPMKGHSHVYWYRQLPEEGLKFMVYLQKENIIDESGMPKERFSAEFPKEGPSILRIQQVVRGDSAAYFCASSPPLAGGLSYEQYFGPGTRLTVT.